This T cell receptor (beta chain) was sequenced during a study of regulatory T cells in long-lasting Graves disease. Time point in this sample: persistent/refractory GD, antithyroid drugs over 5 years with positive TRAb. Making the TCR library involved RNA that had been extracted from PBMCs. iRepertoire HTBI primers and Arm-PCR of CDR3 regions built TCR beta libraries. TCRdb reprocessed the multiplex PCR reads with MiXCR, giving one entry per CDR3 protein. This repertoire shows roughly 450,000 distinct CDR3 sequences, 23% found once; its top ten account for approximately 26%. The sample consisted of peripheral blood mononuclear cells (PBMCs), taken when the disease was refractory, from a patient treated with antithyroid drugs. This TCR was recovered from a female donor with Graves disease.

This CDR3 is CASSGRDRGKGEQYF. CDR3 DNA: TGTGCCAGCAGTGGCAGGGACAGGGGAAAAGGGGAGCAGTACTTC. V is TRBV6-1 and J is TRBJ2-7; TRBD1 agrees at 10 bases. The V gene's germline CDR1 is MNHNS and CDR2 SASEGT. The CDR3 is 15 amino acids. J was trimmed by 7 bases and V by 4 bases; bases with no gene match: 10.